This TCR beta chain was observed in a study of shared clonotypes between healthy human individuals. With regard to this clone: The antigen is unknown.

The study, taken as a whole, reports: The study drew on few donors, limiting represented genetic and exposure-history diversity.

From germline, CDR1 is SGHVS and CDR2 FNYEAQ. The CDR3 extends over 14 amino acids. The V gene lost 1 base and the J gene lost 6 bases, with 13 bases spanning the gap. Among the unsorted PBMC samples, replicate PCRs used about 280 ng DNA, approximately 30,000 T cell genomes. In the original processing: Filtering was not the same, since immunoSEQ gave junction-only sequences without quality scores. Sequenced by immunoSEQ multiplex PCR; TCRdb stores in-frame clones only, minus some. V and J calls and clone size are given by that table; D and trimming were obtained from the DNA. Seen here are around 440,000 clones, approximately 77% observed once, and the top ten hold 12%. Participating donors were healthy, HIV-negative adults free of recent acute infections or vaccinations.

Sequenced: PBMCs. The receptor was derived from a middle-aged woman in good health. Some clones in this sample may be carry-over from other donors' samples. V usage is TRBV7-6 and J usage is TRBJ2-7; no clear D gene. As DNA, the CDR3 is TGTGCCAGCAGCTTAGGGACCGTTCAGAGCGAGCAGTACTTC. Translating it yields CASSLGTVQSEQYF.